What follows describes a single T cell receptor (beta chain). TCRdb re-derived calls from the 5' RACE reads in MiXCR, one entry per CDR3 protein. The table records fewer than 85,000 distinct CDR3 sequences, roughly an eighth of them present only once. Trimming removed 10 bases at V and 11 bases at J, with 18 bases between. Looked up from germline, CDR1 is MDHEN and CDR2 is SYDVKM. CDR3 length: 12 residues. This sample is part of a study of early T cells in non-severe SARS-CoV-2 infection. The sequenced sample was whole blood. V is TRBV28 and J is TRBJ1-5, with D maybe TRBD1 (5 bases). The sequence derives from an adult who was a healthcare worker with PCR-confirmed SARS-CoV-2 infection or an uninfected control (not recorded which). CDR3 nucleotide sequence: TGTGCCACCGTATCAGGGCCGCGGGCCCAGCATTTT. Protein product: CATVSGPRAQHF.